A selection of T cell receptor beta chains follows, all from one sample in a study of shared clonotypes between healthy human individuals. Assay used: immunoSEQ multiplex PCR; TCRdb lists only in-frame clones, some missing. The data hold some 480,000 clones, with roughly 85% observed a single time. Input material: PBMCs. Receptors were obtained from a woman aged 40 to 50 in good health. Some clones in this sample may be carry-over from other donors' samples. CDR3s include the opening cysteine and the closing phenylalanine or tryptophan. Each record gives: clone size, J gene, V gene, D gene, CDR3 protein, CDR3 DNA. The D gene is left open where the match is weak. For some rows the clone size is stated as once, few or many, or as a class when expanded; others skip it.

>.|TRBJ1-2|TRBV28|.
CASSLNSGQANYGYTF
TGTGCCAGCAGTTTGAACTCGGGGCAAGCTAACTATGGCTACACCTTC
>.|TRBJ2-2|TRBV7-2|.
CASSFSPDTGELFF
TGTGCCAGCAGCTTCTCCCCCGACACCGGGGAGCTGTTTTTT
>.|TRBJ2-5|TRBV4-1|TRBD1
CASSQEGQQETQYF
TGCGCCAGCAGCCAAGAGGGACAGCAAGAGACCCAGTACTTC
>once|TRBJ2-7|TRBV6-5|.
CASSHRGGYEQYF
TGTGCCAGCAGTCACAGGGGGGGGTACGAGCAGTACTTC
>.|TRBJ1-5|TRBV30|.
CAWSPLGLGQPQHF
TGTGCCTGGAGTCCCCTGGGGCTCGGTCAGCCCCAGCATTTT
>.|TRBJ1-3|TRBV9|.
CASSATQGNTIYF
TGTGCCAGCAGCGCAACTCAGGGAAACACCATATATTTT
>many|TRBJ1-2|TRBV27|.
CASRLSNIGGGGYTF
TGTGCCAGCAGGTTATCGAACATCGGGGGTGGGGGCTACACCTTC
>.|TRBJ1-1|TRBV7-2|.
CASSFLWGSNTEAFF
TGTGCCAGCAGCTTCCTTTGGGGGTCGAACACTGAAGCTTTCTTT
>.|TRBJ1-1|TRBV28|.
CASSLPGPLTGESEAFF
TGTGCCAGCAGTTTACCTGGCCCTCTTACAGGAGAGAGTGAAGCTTTCTTT
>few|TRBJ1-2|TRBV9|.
CASSVAPTANYGYTF
TGTGCCAGCAGCGTAGCCCCGACCGCCAACTATGGCTACACCTTC
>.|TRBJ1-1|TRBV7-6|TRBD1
CASTPSQTGSTEAFF
TGTGCCAGCACCCCATCCCAGACAGGGTCCACTGAAGCTTTCTTT
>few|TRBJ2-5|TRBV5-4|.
CASSGGHETQYF
TGTGCCAGCAGTGGGGGGCACGAGACCCAGTACTTC
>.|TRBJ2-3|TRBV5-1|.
CASSLAPDWFTDTQYF
TGCGCCAGCAGCTTGGCCCCTGACTGGTTCACAGATACGCAGTATTTT
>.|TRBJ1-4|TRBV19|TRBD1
CASSPRDRGGSGPNEKLFF
TGTGCCAGTAGTCCCAGGGACAGGGGAGGATCTGGCCCTAATGAAAAACTGTTTTTT
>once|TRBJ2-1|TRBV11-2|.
CASSGPGNEQFF
TGTGCCAGCAGCGGACCAGGGAACGAGCAGTTCTTC
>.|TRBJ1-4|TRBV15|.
CATSTRTEYNEKLFF
TGTGCCACCAGCACACGGACAGAGTACAATGAAAAACTGTTTTTT
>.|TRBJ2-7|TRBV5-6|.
CASSFYSSYEQYF
TGTGCCAGCAGCTTCTATAGCTCCTACGAGCAGTACTTC
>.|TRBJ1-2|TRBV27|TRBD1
CASSSRAGGGYGYTF
TGTGCCAGCAGTTCGCGGGCAGGGGGCGGGTATGGCTACACCTTC